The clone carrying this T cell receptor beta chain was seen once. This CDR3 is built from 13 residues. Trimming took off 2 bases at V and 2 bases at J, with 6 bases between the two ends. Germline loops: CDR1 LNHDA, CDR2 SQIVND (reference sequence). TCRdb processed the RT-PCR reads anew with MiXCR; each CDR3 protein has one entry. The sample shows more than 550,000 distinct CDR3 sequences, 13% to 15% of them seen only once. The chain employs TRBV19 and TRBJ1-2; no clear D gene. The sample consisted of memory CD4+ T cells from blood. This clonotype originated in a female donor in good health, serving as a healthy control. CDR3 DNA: TGTGCCAGTAGTATACGAGCCAACTATGGCTACACCTTC. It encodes CASSIRANYGYTF.